The next 27 T cell receptor beta chains were all read from a single sample in a study of cytomegalovirus exposure and HLA in healthy donors. TCRdb's copy holds only in-frame clones and misses some; the assay was immunoSEQ multiplex PCR. The table includes 70,000 to 85,000 clones, roughly 94% detected once. The sample taken for sequencing was PBMCs. The receptors originated from a woman between 18 and 29 years old in good health and CMV-seropositive.

This rearrangement joins TRBV11-2 to TRBJ2-5; 8 bases align to TRBD2. CDR3 length: 15 residues. Losses at the gene ends were 5 bases for V and 2 bases for J; bases not matched to a gene: 7. CDR1 and CDR2 (germline): SGHAT, FQNNGV. The CDR3 DNA is TGTGCCAGCAGCCCGGCGGGGGGACGACAAGAGACCCAGTACTTC. It encodes CASSPAGGRQETQYF.

V and J are TRBV10-1 and TRBJ1-2, with D perhaps matching TRBD1 (5 bases). This CDR3 spans 14 amino acids. The ends were cut back, 8 bases at V and 4 bases at J, with 17 bases in the middle. Germline V gene sequence: CDR1 WNHNN, CDR2 SYGVQD (reference sequence). The CDR3 DNA sequence: TGCGCCAGCCTACAAGTCCAGGGCGTCTATGGCTACACCTTC. This encodes CASLQVQGVYGYTF.

This rearrangement joins TRBV30 to TRBJ1-1; 7 bases fit TRBD1. Trimming at V came to 2 bases and at J to 4 bases, leaving 4 bases not matched to a gene. The CDR3 consists of 13 residues. Germline-derived CDR1 and CDR2 are GTSNPN and SVGIG (reference sequence). For the CDR3, the DNA is TGTGCCTGGAGTTCGCAGGGGGGCACTGAAGCTTTCTTT. Its protein product is CAWSSQGGTEAFF.

The chain uses TRBV27 and TRBJ2-2, with unresolved D. Trimming shortened V by 8 bases and J by 6 bases, and 16 bases separated the two germline ends. Germline-derived CDR1 and CDR2 are MNHEY and SMNVEV (reference sequence). The CDR3 covers 14 residues. Here the CDR3 reads CASLPPGFAGELFF. CDR3 sequence (DNA): TGTGCCAGCTTGCCCCCCGGGTTCGCCGGGGAGCTGTTTTTT.

This clone has only one observation. The V and J genes are TRBV9 and TRBJ2-2; a weak D match, TRBD2 (5 bases). The V gene's germline CDR1 is SGDLS and CDR2 YYNGEE. This CDR3 comprises 16 residues. The V gene lost 5 bases and the J gene lost 0 bases, with 14 bases spanning the gap. The CDR3 sequence is CASSGVARANTGELFF. CDR3 sequence (DNA): TGTGCCAGCAGTGGGGTCGCGCGGGCGAACACCGGGGAGCTGTTTTTT.

V gene TRBV9 combines with J gene TRBJ1-2, with TRBD1 matching over 8 bases. From germline, CDR1 is SGDLS and CDR2 YYNGEE. The ends lost 5 bases at V and 5 bases at J; junction bases unmatched: 8. The CDR3 runs to 14 residues. CDR3 bases: TGTGCCAGCAGAGGGACAGGAGGGTTGTATGGCTACACCTTC. Translating gives CASRGTGGLYGYTF.

The gene calls are TRBV18 and TRBJ1-5, with TRBD1 matching 10 bases. Germline CDR1 and CDR2: KGHSH and LQKENI. The trim removed 6 bases at V and 5 bases at J, leaving 4 bases unmatched. The CDR3 spans 14 residues. The CDR3 spells CASSPGTGDQPQHF. The CDR3 bases are TGTGCCAGCTCCCCCGGGACAGGGGATCAGCCCCAGCATTTT.

This sequence joins TRBV7-2 and TRBJ1-3; 7 bases are shared with TRBD1. The V gene end was trimmed by 2 bases and the J gene end by 3 bases; junction bases not matched to a gene: 7. Germline V lookup: CDR1 SGHTA, CDR2 FQGNSA. CDR3 length: 16 residues. In DNA, the CDR3 is TGTGCCAGCAGCTTAAGGGCTCAGGGGGGTGGAAACACCATATATTTT. Translating gives CASSLRAQGGGNTIYF. The full variable domain, in which reference TRBV7-2 and TRBJ1-3 provide the parts outside the CDR3, is GAGVSQSPSNKVTEKGKDVELRCDPISGHTALYWYRQSLGQGLEFLIYFQGNSAPDKSGLPSDRFSAERTGGSVSTLTIQRTQQEDSAVYLCASSLRAQGGGNTIYFGEGSWLTVV.

The CDR3 sequence is CASSLASGTRGNEQFF. CDR3 nucleotide sequence: TGCGCCAGCAGCTTGGCTAGCGGGACCCGGGGCAATGAGCAGTTCTTC. The rearrangement joins TRBV5-1 to TRBJ2-1, with TRBD2 matching over 9 bases. The CDR3 covers 16 residues. Germline CDR1 and CDR2: SGHRS and YFSETQ. V lost 0 bases and J lost 6; bases outside the gene matches: 7.

This chain uses TRBV7-8 with TRBJ2-3; D unclear. Germline lookup yields CDR1 SGHVS and CDR2 FQNEAQ. The CDR3 loop spans 17 amino acids. V lost 2 bases and J 4 bases, leaving 19 bases between the germline ends. CDR3 DNA sequence: TGTGCCAGCAGCTTAACCCCGACCCAGGTTGGGCCAGATACGCAGTATTTT. Its protein product is CASSLTPTQVGPDTQYF.

This sequence joins TRBV6-6 and TRBJ1-2, with D uncertain. This CDR3 comprises 13 residues. Germline CDR1 MNHNY, CDR2 SVGAGI (reference sequence). V lost 5 bases and J lost 4, with 11 bases in between. The CDR3, as DNA: TGTGCCAGCAGTAGAGGGTCCTCCTATGGCTACACCTTC. This codes for CASSRGSSYGYTF.

The rearrangement joins TRBV1 to TRBJ1-5; the listed D gene, TRBD1, was not tested against the DNA. TRBV1 is listed as a pseudogene. This CDR3 is built from 18 residues. The chain's CDR3 is CTSSPGRDRGRVDQPQHF. The CDR3 DNA is TGCACCAGCAGCCCCGGTCGGGACAGGGGGCGTGTAGATCAGCCCCAGCATTTT.

The chain couples TRBV11-2 to TRBJ2-1; 8 bases match TRBD1. This CDR3 is built from 15 residues. The germline gives CDR1 SGHAT, CDR2 FQNNGV. The J segment lost 4 bases and the V segment lost 3 bases, leaving 5 bases of the junction unmatched. CDR3 amino acids: CASSFRGLLYNEQFF. CDR3 bases: TGTGCCAGCAGCTTCAGGGGGCTTCTATACAATGAGCAGTTCTTC. The full variable domain, its missing parts supplied by reference TRBV11-2 and TRBJ2-1, is EAGVAQSPRYKIIEKRQSVAFWCNPISGHATLYWYQQILGQGPKLLIQFQNNGVVDDSQLPKDRFSAERLKGVDSTLKIQPAKLEDSAVYLCASSFRGLLYNEQFFGPGTRLTVL.

This chain connects TRBV10-3 to TRBJ1-1, with TRBD1 matching 9 bases. The CDR3 loop spans 14 amino acids. V dropped 6 bases and J dropped 1; count of bases not matched to a gene: 3. Germline CDR1 reads ENHRY; CDR2 reads SYGVKD. The CDR3 region has the DNA TGTGCCATCAGACGGACAGGGGCGAACACTGAAGCTTTCTTT. Encoded protein: CAIRRTGANTEAFF.

This clone was seen once. The chain uses TRBV6-1 and TRBJ2-1, with a tentative D call TRBD1 (5 bases). The germline V gene encodes CDR1 MNHNS and CDR2 SASEGT. This CDR3 is built from 15 residues. The V and J ends lost 2 bases and 2 bases respectively, with 10 bases between them. The CDR3 region is CASSEQGLTYNEQFF. In nucleotides, the CDR3 is TGTGCCAGCAGTGAACAGGGCCTCACCTACAATGAGCAGTTCTTC.

This clone was picked up a small number of times. The genes are TRBV11-2 and TRBJ2-1, with 8 nucleotides matching TRBD2. The CDR3 has 12 amino acids. The junction had 6 bases not matched to a gene; V was cut back by 3 bases and J by 14 bases. Germline V gene sequence: CDR1 SGHAT, CDR2 FQNNGV. Written as DNA, the CDR3 is TGTGCCAGCAGCTTTATAGCGGGACGCGAGTTCTTC. It codes for CASSFIAGREFF.

The rearrangement uses TRBV21-1 and TRBJ1-2. TRBV21-1 is a pseudogene locus. The CDR3 covers 13 residues. As DNA, the CDR3 is TGTGCCAGCAGCGCTCAGGGAGGCTATGGCTACACCTTC. Translated: CASSAQGGYGYTF.

J is TRBJ1-1 and V is TRBV7-3, with TRBD1 as a possible D gene (5 bases). The CDR3 consists of 13 residues. Germline V CDR1 and CDR2: SGHTA, FQGTGA. Trimming took 4 bases from V and 3 from J, leaving 9 bases between them. This CDR3 reads CASSWGGDTEAFF. The CDR3 DNA follows: TGTGCCAGCAGCTGGGGGGGGGACACTGAAGCTTTCTTT.

V and J are TRBV5-6 and TRBJ2-2; no firm D call. The CDR3 is 16 amino acids. The germline V gene encodes CDR1 SGHDT and CDR2 YYEEEE. Trimming stripped 5 bases from V and 0 bases from J, with 14 bases between. This CDR3 is CASSYLFSANTGELFF. DNA for the CDR3: TGTGCCAGCAGTTATCTCTTCTCTGCGAACACCGGGGAGCTGTTTTTT.

In nucleotides, the CDR3 is TGTGCCAGCAGTCCCGGGACAGACTACAATGAGCAGTTCTTC. This translates into CASSPGTDYNEQFF. This chain uses TRBV27 with TRBJ2-1; 7 bases are a match to TRBD1. The CDR3 consists of 14 residues. J gave up 3 bases and V 5 bases, and 4 bases lay outside the gene matches. In germline, CDR1 is MNHEY, CDR2 SMNVEV (reference sequence).

The rearrangement joins TRBV29-1 to TRBJ2-1; TRBD2 matches at 10 bases. Germline V CDR1 and CDR2: SQVTM, ANQGSEA. There are 15 residues in the CDR3. V gave up 3 bases and J gave up 2 bases; unmatched junction bases: 4. The CDR3 DNA is TGCAGCGTTGAGCCACTAGCGGGACCCTACAATGAGCAGTTCTTC. Protein product: CSVEPLAGPYNEQFF.

The chain recombines TRBV2 with TRBJ2-3; 8 bases line up with TRBD2. After removal of 6 bases from V and 3 bases from J, the junction contained 8 bases not matched to a gene. Germline lookup yields CDR1 SNHLY and CDR2 FYNNEI. The CDR3 contains 15 residues. CDR3 in amino acids: CASRRLASQTDTQYF. The CDR3 region has the DNA TGTGCCAGCAGGAGACTAGCGAGTCAGACAGATACGCAGTATTTT.

The chain employs TRBV7-6 and TRBJ1-6; D might be TRBD1 (5 bases). Trimming left V 0 bases short and J 9 bases short, with 12 bases between. Germline CDR1 SGHVS, CDR2 FNYEAQ. CDR3 length equals 15 residues. CDR3 in DNA: TGTGCCAGCAGCTTAGCGGCCAGGGATGGTTCACCCCTCCACTTT. Its translation is CASSLAARDGSPLHF.

This clone has more than one count but fewer than ten. CDR3 sequence reads: CATQDRDSPVDEQFF. The CDR3 DNA follows: TGTGCCACCCAGGACCGGGACAGCCCGGTCGATGAGCAGTTCTTC. The chain employs TRBV15 and TRBJ2-1; 7 nucleotides line up with TRBD1. Unmatched junction bases numbered 15, after V lost 8 bases and J lost 8 bases. This CDR3 is 15 amino acids long. Germline CDR1 reads LNHNV; CDR2 reads YYDKDF (reference sequence).

This chain joins TRBV9 and TRBJ2-3, with a tentative D call TRBD1 (6 bases). The CDR3 length is 14 residues. The germline V and J ends were trimmed by 4 bases and 2 bases, with 11 bases remaining between them. Germline values: CDR1 SGDLS, CDR2 YYNGEE. This CDR3 reads CASSPRQDTDTQYF. Here the CDR3 DNA reads TGTGCCAGCAGCCCCCGACAGGACACAGATACGCAGTATTTT.

V and J are TRBV15 and TRBJ1-5; D ambiguous. This CDR3 region has 15 residues. V was clipped by 3 bases and J by 2 bases, with 11 bases between them. Germline V lookup: CDR1 LNHNV, CDR2 YYDKDF (reference sequence). The CDR3 protein is CATSSFPFGNQPQHF. CDR3 in DNA: TGTGCCACCAGCAGTTTCCCTTTTGGCAATCAGCCCCAGCATTTT.

V and J are TRBV7-6 and TRBJ1-1, with D unclear. Germline V gene sequence: CDR1 SGHVS, CDR2 FNYEAQ. The V end lost 2 bases, the J end lost 1 base, and 5 bases lay between the germline ends. The CDR3 covers 13 residues. The CDR3 is CASSLLENTEAFF. CDR3 in DNA: TGTGCCAGCAGCTTATTAGAGAACACTGAAGCTTTCTTT. Drawing the rest from reference TRBV7-6 and TRBJ1-1, the complete variable domain is GAGVSQSPRYKVTKRGQDVALRCDPISGHVSLYWYRQALGQGPEFLTYFNYEAQQDKSGLPNDRFSAERPEGSISTLTIQRTEQRDSAMYRCASSLLENTEAFFGQGTRLTVV.